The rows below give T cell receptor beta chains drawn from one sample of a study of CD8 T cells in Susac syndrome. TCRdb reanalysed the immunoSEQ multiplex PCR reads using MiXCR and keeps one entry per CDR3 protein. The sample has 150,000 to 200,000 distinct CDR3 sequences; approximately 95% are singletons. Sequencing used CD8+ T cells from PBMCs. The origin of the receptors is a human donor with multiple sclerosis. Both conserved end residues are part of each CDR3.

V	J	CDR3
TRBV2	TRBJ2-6	CASSVRTGVLSGANVLTF
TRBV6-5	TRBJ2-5	CASSYRPSGGAETQYF
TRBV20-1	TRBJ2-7	CSAQPGFGAYEQYF
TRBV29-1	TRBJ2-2	CSVAGTENTGELFF
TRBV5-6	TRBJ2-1	CASSHAWRRVHEGEQFF
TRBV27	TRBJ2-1	CASSLLSSGEQFF
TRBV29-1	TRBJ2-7	CSAGKSGTGNREQYF
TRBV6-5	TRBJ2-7	CASSYSGGGIEQYF
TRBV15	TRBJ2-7	CATSRSAGDNSYEQYF
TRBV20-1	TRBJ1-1	CSALDTGLGSPEAFF
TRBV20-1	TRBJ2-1	CSARGTGSGGEQFF
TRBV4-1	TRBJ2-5	CASSQRAYQETQYF
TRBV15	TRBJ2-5	CATSLGRAQETQYF
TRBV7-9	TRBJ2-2	CASSSTGMSTGELFF
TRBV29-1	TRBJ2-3	CSVEFRVSRTDTQYF
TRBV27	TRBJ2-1	CASTGGGNYNEQFF
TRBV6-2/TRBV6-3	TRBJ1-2	CATRDGANYGYTF
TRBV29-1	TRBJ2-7	CSVAVGDSPSYEQYF
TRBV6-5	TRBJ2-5	CAIGDRGWQETQYF
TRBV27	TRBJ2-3	CASSVTSSTDTQYF
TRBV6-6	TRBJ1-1	CASTVSVNTEAFF
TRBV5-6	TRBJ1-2	CASSFWQGANYGYTF
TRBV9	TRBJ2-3	CASSVTRSPLSTDTQYF
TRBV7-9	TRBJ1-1	CASSLTQEAFF